These 31 T cell receptor beta chains were all obtained from the same sample, sequenced in a study of follicular helper T cells after annual influenza vaccination. Time point specified: 2014-2015 season, pre-vaccination. Here immunoSEQ multiplex PCR was the method, and the copy in TCRdb shows in-frame clones only, minus some. The data show 25,000 to 35,000 clones, more than 80% seen once. Specimen: CXCR5+ CD38- circulating T follicular helper cells from blood, collected on the day of influenza vaccination. The sample's subset: circulating Tfh, non-naive CD4+CXCR5+PD-1+ (ICOS+CD38+ or ICOS-CD38-). The receptors here all came from an adult who received the influenza vaccine.

Only a few counts were recorded for this clone. This chain connects TRBV10-3 to TRBJ1-3; D gene ambiguous. Trimming pared 6 bases from V and 6 bases from J, leaving 15 bases between. Per the germline V gene, CDR1 is ENHRY and CDR2 is SYGVKD. The CDR3 consists of 14 residues. CDR3 amino acids: CAIRGMTSSNTIYF. As DNA, the CDR3 is TGTGCCATCAGAGGCATGACAAGTTCAAACACCATATATTTT.

The chain couples TRBV18 to TRBJ2-1; 8 bases map to TRBD2. The germline V gene encodes CDR1 KGHSH and CDR2 LQKENI. The V and J ends lost 2 bases and 9 bases, in that order; junction bases with no gene match: 6. The CDR3 covers 14 residues. The CDR3: CASSPGTSFSEQFF. DNA of the CDR3: TGTGCCAGCTCACCAGGGACTAGTTTTAGTGAGCAGTTCTTC. Using reference TRBV18 and TRBJ2-1 for the parts outside the CDR3, the full variable domain is NAGVMQNPRHLVRRRGQEARLRCSPMKGHSHVYWYRQLPEEGLKFMVYLQKENIIDESGMPKERFSAEFPKEGPSILRIQQVVRGDSAAYFCASSPGTSFSEQFFGPGTRLTVL.

The chain joins TRBV30 to TRBJ1-1; no clear D. V was cut by 1 base and J by 1 base, with 7 bases left in between. The CDR3 is made up of 13 amino acids. Germline values: CDR1 GTSNPN, CDR2 SVGIG (reference sequence). The CDR3 nucleotides read TGTGCCTGGAGTGGGCGGCCGAACACTGAAGCTTTCTTT. This encodes CAWSGRPNTEAFF.

The chain recombines TRBV28 with TRBJ2-7; no clear D. The germline CDR1 and CDR2 sequences are MDHEN and SYDVKM. V was cut by 4 bases and J by 3 bases, with 7 bases left in between. The CDR3 spans 12 residues. In DNA form, the CDR3 reads TGTGCCAGCAGTTATAACAGCTACGAGCAGTACTTC. It is translated as CASSYNSYEQYF. The full variable domain, with the rest looked up from reference TRBV28 and TRBJ2-7, is DVKVTQSSRYLVKRTGEKVFLECVQDMDHENMFWYRQDPGLGLRLIYFSYDVKMKEKGDIPEGYSVSREKKERFSLILESASTNQTSMYLCASSYNSYEQYFGPGTRLTVT.

A few counts support this clone. The V and J genes are TRBV6-1 and TRBJ1-2; no definite D call. Trimming stripped 6 bases from V and 4 bases from J, with 12 bases between. CDR3 length equals 13 residues. Germline assignment: CDR1 MNHNS and CDR2 SASEGT. Written as DNA, the CDR3 is TGTGCCAGCAGGGCCCCGGGAGGCTATGGCTACACCTTC. This gives the protein CASRAPGGYGYTF.

This clone was seen once. At one boundary the junction diverges from the germline segment, which might be a read error. The chain employs TRBV15 and TRBJ1-4, with TRBD1 matching 7 bases. Germline CDR1 is LNHNV and CDR2 is YYDKDF (reference sequence). CDR3 size: 16 residues. The chain's CDR3 is CATSRDSRRGNEKLVF. In nucleotides, the CDR3 is TGTGCCACCAGCAGAGATTCTCGCAGGGGGAATGAAAAACTGGTTTTT.

This chain connects TRBV28 to TRBJ1-2; tentatively, D is TRBD1 (5 bases). Trimming left V 7 bases short and J 1 base short, with 22 bases between. Per germline, CDR1 MDHEN and CDR2 SYDVKM. This CDR3 is built from 17 residues. This CDR3 is CASIGATRDAGNYGYTF. The CDR3 DNA is TGTGCCAGCATAGGCGCGACGCGGGACGCGGGTAACTATGGCTACACCTTC.

This chain links TRBV5-1 with TRBJ2-3; D gene uncertain. Between the trimmed V and J ends, which lost 5 bases and 0 bases, there was a span of 13 bases. This CDR3 comprises 15 residues. CDR1 SGHRS and CDR2 YFSETQ come from the germline V gene. This chain's CDR3 is CASRGSEDSTDTQYF. CDR3 nucleotides: TGCGCCAGCAGAGGCAGCGAAGATAGCACAGATACGCAGTATTTT.

The gene calls are TRBV6-5 and TRBJ1-1; D perhaps matches TRBD1 (5 bases). The CDR3 covers 12 residues. Trimming pared 6 bases from V and 7 bases from J, leaving 12 bases between. Germline V gives CDR1 MNHEY, CDR2 SVGAGI. This CDR3 is CASRRPGVEAFF. Written as DNA, the CDR3 is TGTGCCAGCAGACGACCGGGGGTTGAAGCTTTCTTT.

The chain couples TRBV11-2 to TRBJ2-3; a possible D gene is TRBD2 (6 bases). V was shortened by 3 bases and J by 3 bases, with 10 bases between the two germline ends. The CDR3 sequence is 14 residues long. CDR1 and CDR2 (germline): SGHAT, FQNNGV. The CDR3 bases are TGTGCCAGCAGCTTCGAACTAGCAACAGATACGCAGTATTTT. Translation: CASSFELATDTQYF.

The chain carries TRBV11-2 and TRBJ2-3, with D possibly matching TRBD2 (6 bases). The CDR3 runs 12 residues. V gave up 5 bases and J gave up 12 bases, with 15 bases separating them. Germline CDR1 reads SGHAT; CDR2 reads FQNNGV. CDR3 amino acids: CASSIGFGSQYF. CDR3 sequence (DNA): TGTGCCAGCAGCATAGGGTTCGGGAGTCAGTATTTT.

This chain links TRBV9 with TRBJ2-3, with a tentative D call TRBD2 (5 bases). This CDR3 contains 14 residues. Germline lookup yields CDR1 SGDLS and CDR2 YYNGEE. Trimming shortened V by 4 bases and J by 3 bases, and 12 bases separated the two germline ends. DNA of the CDR3: TGTGCCAGCAGCCCTTCGGACTTTACAGATACGCAGTATTTT. It codes for CASSPSDFTDTQYF.

The CDR3 region is CASSPGGTRFRETQYF. The CDR3 nucleotides read TGTGCCAGCAGCCCGGGGGGTACCCGTTTTCGAGAGACCCAGTACTTC. The V and J genes are TRBV5-4 and TRBJ2-5; TRBD2 matches 7 bases. The CDR3 has 16 amino acids. The germline V gene encodes CDR1 SGHNT and CDR2 YYREEE (reference sequence). V gave up 4 bases and J gave up 4 bases; unmatched junction bases: 13.

V usage is TRBV7-9 and J usage is TRBJ2-5; 7 positions agree with TRBD2. The germline CDR1 and CDR2 sequences are SEHNR and FQNEAQ (reference sequence). The CDR3 covers 16 residues. V was clipped by 3 bases and J by 1 base; unmatched bases: 8. This CDR3 is CASSFTSVYSQETQYF. CDR3 DNA: TGTGCCAGCAGCTTTACTAGCGTTTATTCCCAAGAGACCCAGTACTTC.

J is TRBJ1-5 and V is TRBV29-1, with 8 bases lining up with TRBD1. V trimming: 7 bases; J trimming: 4 bases; junction bases outside the gene matches: 12. This CDR3 is built from 15 residues. Germline loops: CDR1 SQVTM, CDR2 ANQGSEA. CDR3 sequence (DNA): TGCAGCGCCTCCCCCGGGACAGGCCCTAATCAGCCCCAGCATTTT. This gives the protein CSASPGTGPNQPQHF.

The rearrangement uses TRBV12-5 and TRBJ2-1, with D possibly matching TRBD2 (6 bases). The germline gives CDR1 LGHNT, CDR2 FRNRAP. CDR3 length: 13 amino acids. V was shortened by 2 bases and J by 5 bases, with 7 bases between the two germline ends. CDR3 coding DNA: TGTGCTAGTGGTTTGATAGCGGACAATGAGCAGTTCTTC. Its protein is CASGLIADNEQFF.

V is TRBV5-1 and J is TRBJ2-1, with D perhaps TRBD2 (5 bases). The CDR3 sequence is 15 residues long. Germline V gene sequence: CDR1 SGHRS, CDR2 YFSETQ. V lost 3 bases to trimming and J lost 9 bases, with 19 bases between them. The CDR3 region has the DNA TGCGCCAGCAGCTCTCGAGAGGGCACCCTCACTGAGCAGTTCTTC. Translated, it gives CASSSREGTLTEQFF.

The J gene is TRBJ1-2, the V gene TRBV28, with 8 bases fitting TRBD1. The CDR3 totals 13 residues. Germline V gives CDR1 MDHEN, CDR2 SYDVKM. Trimming cost V 10 bases and J 0 bases; bases outside gene matches: 4. The CDR3 reads CANWDRSNYGYTF. The CDR3 DNA sequence: TGTGCCAACTGGGACAGGTCTAACTATGGCTACACCTTC.

V usage is TRBV19 and J usage is TRBJ2-1; 8 bases fit TRBD2. The J segment lost 0 bases and the V segment lost 6 bases, leaving 7 bases of the junction unmatched. This CDR3 region has 16 residues. Germline V gives CDR1 LNHDA, CDR2 SQIVND (reference sequence). CDR3 sequence reads: CASSGRALGSYNEQFF. Here the CDR3 DNA reads TGTGCCAGTAGCGGGAGGGCTCTCGGCTCCTACAATGAGCAGTTCTTC. The full variable domain, its missing parts supplied by reference TRBV19 and TRBJ2-1, is DGGITQSPKYLFRKEGQNVTLSCEQNLNHDAMYWYRQDPGQGLRLIYYSQIVNDFQKGDIAEGYSVSREKKESFPLTVTSAQKNPTAFYLCASSGRALGSYNEQFFGPGTRLTVL.

The chain uses TRBV9 and TRBJ1-3; TRBD1 is a possible D gene (6 bases). The germline gives CDR1 SGDLS, CDR2 YYNGEE. V was trimmed by 0 bases and J by 8 bases, leaving 15 bases between them. The CDR3 spans 15 residues. CDR3 protein: CASSVAAQGKYTIYF. CDR3 nucleotide sequence: TGTGCCAGCAGCGTAGCTGCACAGGGAAAATACACCATATATTTT. Combining the CDR3 with reference TRBV9 and TRBJ1-3 gives the whole variable domain DSGVTQTPKHLITATGQRVTLRCSPRSGDLSVYWYQQSLDQGLQFLIQYYNGEERAKGNILERFSAQQFPDLHSELNLSSLELGDSALYFCASSVAAQGKYTIYFGEGSWLTVV.

This clone was recorded only once. For the CDR3, the DNA is TGTGCCAGCAGCTTGGGGTTGCGTAATAATTCACCCCTCCACTTT. Translation gives CASSLGLRNNSPLHF. The chain links TRBV5-6 to TRBJ1-6; D gene ambiguous. Deletions cut 0 bases from V and 5 bases from J, with 9 bases between. Germline V gene data show CDR1 as SGHDT and CDR2 as YYEEEE. The CDR3 runs 15 residues.

The chain carries TRBV5-1 and TRBJ2-3; 8 bases agree with TRBD1. V shed 4 bases, J shed 3 bases, and the junction held 1 base outside the gene matches. Germline V CDR1 and CDR2: SGHRS, YFSETQ. The CDR3 extends over 13 amino acids. CDR3 in DNA: TGCGCCAGCAGCGGACAGGGAACAGATACGCAGTATTTT. This sequence encodes CASSGQGTDTQYF.

The rearrangement uses TRBV6-5 and TRBJ2-2, with D tentatively TRBD1 (6 bases). The V and J ends lost 5 bases and 6 bases respectively, with 10 bases between them. The V gene's germline CDR1 is MNHEY and CDR2 SVGAGI. The CDR3 has 13 residues. CDR3 amino acids: CASSPQGSGELFF. The CDR3 nucleotides read TGTGCCAGCAGTCCACAGGGTTCCGGGGAGCTGTTTTTT.

This clone was observed a single time. The V and J genes are TRBV5-5 and TRBJ1-5; D remains ambiguous. The germline V gene has CDR1 SGHKS and CDR2 YYEKEE (reference sequence). The ends were cut back, 0 bases at V and 6 bases at J, with 10 bases in the middle. The CDR3 runs to 14 residues. In DNA, the CDR3 is TGTGCCAGCAGCTTGGAAGCGGGTCGTCAGCCCCAGCATTTT. Its protein is CASSLEAGRQPQHF.

This chain's CDR3 is CASSVAGSLSGANVLTF. CDR3 DNA sequence: TGTGCCAGCAGCGTAGCGGGGTCGCTATCTGGGGCCAACGTCCTGACTTTC. The chain carries TRBV9 and TRBJ2-6; weak D call: TRBD2 (5 bases). The CDR3 has 17 residues. CDR1 is SGDLS and CDR2 is YYNGEE in the germline V gene. V dropped 0 bases and J dropped 1 base, with 11 bases sitting between them. The full variable domain, rest sourced from reference TRBV9 and TRBJ2-6, is DSGVTQTPKHLITATGQRVTLRCSPRSGDLSVYWYQQSLDQGLQFLIQYYNGEERAKGNILERFSAQQFPDLHSELNLSSLELGDSALYFCASSVAGSLSGANVLTFGAGSRLTVL.

J is TRBJ2-1 and V is TRBV7-2; 9 bases align to TRBD2. The germline V gene has CDR1 SGHTA and CDR2 FQGNSA. This CDR3 comprises 15 residues. Losses at the gene ends were 2 bases for V and 7 bases for J; bases not matched to a gene: 6. The CDR3 region is CASSLYSGGANEQFF. CDR3 DNA sequence: TGTGCCAGCAGCTTATATAGCGGGGGAGCAAATGAGCAGTTCTTC.

The rearrangement links TRBV9 to TRBJ1-2; D is undetermined. Germline V gives CDR1 SGDLS, CDR2 YYNGEE. The CDR3 is made up of 15 amino acids. The germline V and J ends were trimmed by 0 bases and 7 bases, with 16 bases remaining between them. The CDR3 DNA reads as TGTGCCAGCAGCGTAGAATCGAGGGTCGATTCTGGCTACACCTTC. This codes for CASSVESRVDSGYTF.

V and J are TRBV6-5 and TRBJ2-1; possibly TRBD1 for D (5 bases). The CDR3 loop spans 13 amino acids. The germline V gene has CDR1 MNHEY and CDR2 SVGAGI. V lost 10 bases, J lost 6 bases, and 16 bases lay in between. CDR3 bases: TGTGCCACCCAGGGAATAACGGTCAATGAGCAGTTCTTC. It yields the protein CATQGITVNEQFF.

The V gene is TRBV5-4, the J gene TRBJ2-1; 10 bases match TRBD2. Trimming at V came to 0 bases and at J to 5 bases, leaving 2 bases not matched to a gene. From germline, CDR1 is SGHNT and CDR2 YYREEE (reference sequence). CDR3 length: 15 amino acids. The CDR3, as DNA: TGTGCCAGCAGCTTGGCGGGACTAGCGAACAATGAGCAGTTCTTC. Translated: CASSLAGLANNEQFF.

V gene TRBV5-1 combines with J gene TRBJ2-3, with 9 bases fitting TRBD2. This CDR3 is built from 16 residues. Germline V CDR1 and CDR2: SGHRS, YFSETQ. V lost 0 bases to trimming and J lost 3 bases; unmatched junction nucleotides: 5. The CDR3 loop is CASSLDVAGATDTQYF. CDR3 nucleotides: TGCGCCAGCAGCTTGGATGTAGCGGGGGCGACAGATACGCAGTATTTT. The whole variable domain, filled in from reference TRBV5-1 and TRBJ2-3, reads KAGVTQTPRYLIKTRGQQVTLSCSPISGHRSVSWYQQTPGQGLQFLFEYFSETQRNKGNFPGRFSGRQFSNSRSEMNVSTLELGDSALYLCASSLDVAGATDTQYFGPGTRLTVL.

This chain uses TRBV28 with TRBJ2-1; weak D call: TRBD2 (6 bases). The CDR3 extends over 13 amino acids. Germline CDR1 reads MDHEN; CDR2 reads SYDVKM. The V and J ends lost 7 bases and 6 bases respectively, with 13 bases between them. CDR3 amino acids: CASMIREINEQFF. CDR3 DNA: TGTGCCAGCATGATTCGGGAGATCAATGAGCAGTTCTTC. Variable domain in full (rest from reference TRBV28 and TRBJ2-1): DVKVTQSSRYLVKRTGEKVFLECVQDMDHENMFWYRQDPGLGLRLIYFSYDVKMKEKGDIPEGYSVSREKKERFSLILESASTNQTSMYLCASMIREINEQFFGPGTRLTVL.